Shown below are 14 T cell receptor beta chains from a single sample sequenced in a study of blood T cell repertoires in COVID-19. Only in-frame clones appear in the TCRdb table, and some are missing; sequencing was by immunoSEQ multiplex PCR. The sample lists some 260,000 clones; about 86% were seen once. Sequencing was carried out using peripheral blood. Receptor source: a man older than 75 with acute or convalescent COVID-19.

This chain links TRBV20-1 with TRBJ2-3; the match to TRBD2 covers 14 bases. The length of the CDR3 is 17 residues. Germline V gives CDR1 DFQATT, CDR2 SNEGSKA (reference sequence). Trimming took 3 bases from V and 4 from J; bases not matched to a gene: 9. CDR3 residues: CSASVRLAGGPSDTQYF. For the CDR3, the DNA is TGCAGTGCTAGTGTTCGACTAGCGGGAGGGCCCTCAGATACGCAGTATTTT.

The J gene is TRBJ1-1, the V gene TRBV5-1; D is possibly TRBD1 (5 bases). Trimming removed 6 bases from V and 0 bases from J, with 12 bases in between. The CDR3 has 14 amino acids. The germline CDR1 and CDR2 sequences are SGHRS and YFSETQ. This CDR3 is CASNQGTMNTEAFF. The CDR3 nucleotides are TGCGCCAGCAATCAGGGAACCATGAACACTGAAGCTTTCTTT.

The rearrangement joins TRBV6-1 to TRBJ1-5, with D possibly being TRBD1 (5 bases). Trimming pared 1 base from V and 1 base from J, leaving 8 bases between. This CDR3 region has 15 residues. Looked up from germline, CDR1 is MNHNS and CDR2 is SASEGT. CDR3 DNA sequence: TGTGCCAGCAGTGAAGGGGGCGCGAGCAATCAGCCCCAGCATTTT. Translated: CASSEGGASNQPQHF.

The chain is built from TRBV4-2 and TRBJ2-2, with 8 bases aligning to TRBD2. From germline, CDR1 is LGHNA and CDR2 YNFKEQ. After removal of 3 bases from V and 3 bases from J, the junction contained 12 bases not matched to a gene. The CDR3 has 18 amino acids. The CDR3 reads CASSHGRGAGGYTGELFF. CDR3 DNA: TGTGCCAGCAGCCACGGGCGGGGGGCCGGGGGGTACACCGGGGAGCTGTTTTTT.

The chain uses TRBV24-1 and TRBJ2-3, with TRBD2 matching 12 bases. J gave up 4 bases and V 9 bases, and 4 bases lay outside the gene matches. Germline CDR1 KGHDR, CDR2 SFDVKD. CDR3 length: 14 amino acids. This chain's CDR3 is CATSPSGGADTQYF. Written as DNA, the CDR3 is TGTGCCACCTCACCTAGCGGGGGGGCAGATACGCAGTATTTT.

This chain uses TRBV5-8 with TRBJ2-7; 8 bases are a match to TRBD1. V lost 4 bases and J lost 5; bases outside the gene matches: 8. Germline CDR1 SGHTS, CDR2 YDEGEE. The CDR3 is 14 amino acids. DNA for the CDR3: TGTGCCAGCAGCCCACGACAGGGGCTTGACGAGCAGTACTTC. This codes for CASSPRQGLDEQYF.

The V call is TRBV2, the J call TRBJ1-5, with TRBD1 matching over 7 bases. Trimming cost V 0 bases and J 6 bases; bases outside gene matches: 8. The CDR3 contains 16 residues. The germline CDR1 and CDR2 sequences are SNHLY and FYNNEI. The CDR3 loop reads CASSEAAGGSGQPQHF. The CDR3 nucleotides are TGTGCCAGCAGTGAAGCGGCAGGGGGAAGTGGTCAGCCCCAGCATTTT. The whole variable domain, filled in from reference TRBV2 and TRBJ1-5, reads EPEVTQTPSHQVTQMGQEVILRCVPISNHLYFYWYRQILGQKVEFLVSFYNNEISEKSEIFDDQFSVERPDGSNFTLKIRSTKLEDSAMYFCASSEAAGGSGQPQHFGDGTRLSIL.

The chain couples TRBV11-2 to TRBJ2-7; the D gene is possibly TRBD1 (5 bases). Germline-derived CDR1 and CDR2 are SGHAT and FQNNGV. The CDR3 spans 13 residues. V lost 3 bases and J lost 3, with 9 bases in between. This CDR3 is CASSLSQGYEQYF. The CDR3, as DNA: TGTGCCAGCAGCTTGAGTCAGGGCTACGAGCAGTACTTC.

Points on this clone: One junction end does not reproduce the germline sequence, and a read error may be involved. CDR3 amino acids: CATSSLQGSYEQYF. CDR3 nucleotide sequence: TGTGCCACTAGTAGCCTACAGGGCTCCTACGAGCAGTACTTC. The chain joins TRBV19 to TRBJ2-7, with D possibly matching TRBD1 (6 bases). CDR1 is LNHDA and CDR2 is SQIVND in the germline V gene (reference sequence). The CDR3 length is 14 residues. Drawing the rest from reference TRBV19 and TRBJ2-7, the complete variable domain is DGGITQSPKYLFRKEGQNVTLSCEQNLNHDAMYWYRQDPGQGLRLIYYSQIVNDFQKGDIAEGYSVSREKKESFPLTVTSAQKNPTAFYLCATSSLQGSYEQYFGPGTRLTVT.

The gene calls are TRBV28 and TRBJ1-2; D possibly corresponds to TRBD1 (5 bases). V gave up 7 bases and J gave up 2 bases, with 20 bases separating them. Per the germline V gene, CDR1 is MDHEN and CDR2 is SYDVKM. This CDR3 spans 16 amino acids. As DNA, the CDR3 is TGTGCCAGCACATCCGGGACTCAGGGAGGGAACTATGGCTACACCTTC. Translation: CASTSGTQGGNYGYTF.

This chain uses TRBV2 with TRBJ2-1, with 10 positions matching TRBD1. Trimming cost V 4 bases and J 7 bases; bases outside gene matches: 4. CDR1 and CDR2 (germline): SNHLY, FYNNEI. CDR3 size: 14 residues. The CDR3 loop reads CASSGQGAWNEQFF. The CDR3 region has the DNA TGTGCCAGCAGTGGACAGGGGGCTTGGAATGAGCAGTTCTTC.

Written as DNA, the CDR3 is TGCGCCAGCAGCCAAGGACTGACAGAATTCTATGGCTACACCTTC. As protein: CASSQGLTEFYGYTF. V gene TRBV4-3 combines with J gene TRBJ1-2, with D possibly TRBD1 on 5 matching bases. The CDR3 sequence is 15 residues long. V was clipped by 1 base and J by 4 bases, with 13 bases between them. Germline V gene sequence: CDR1 LGHNA, CDR2 YSLEER.

The gene calls are TRBV6-2 or TRBV6-3 and TRBJ2-2; 13 nucleotides line up with TRBD2. Germline V gene data show CDR1 as MNHEY and CDR2 as SVGEGT. The V gene end was trimmed by 5 bases and the J gene end by 2 bases; junction bases not matched to a gene: 8. The CDR3 spans 18 residues. The CDR3 region has the DNA TGTGCCAGCAGTCCCAGGACTAGCGGGGGCCAAAACACCGGGGAGCTGTTTTTT. Amino acid sequence: CASSPRTSGGQNTGELFF.

Only one count was recorded for this clone. The CDR3 loop is CASSSQAGSYNEQFF. In DNA, the CDR3 is TGTGCCAGCAGCTCCCAAGCGGGATCCTACAATGAGCAGTTCTTC. V gene TRBV5-4 combines with J gene TRBJ2-1; TRBD2 matches at 7 bases. With V trimmed by 3 bases and J by 1 base, 4 bases remained unmatched. Germline lookup yields CDR1 SGHNT and CDR2 YYREEE (reference sequence). The CDR3 length is 15 residues.